The 32 T cell receptor beta chains listed next were all sequenced from one sample in a study of T cells in tumors after PD-1 blockade. Method: immunoSEQ multiplex PCR; TCRdb's copy keeps in-frame clones and lacks some. In the table there are roughly 19,000 clones, more than 70% of which are singletons. The specimen comprised PBMCs, sampled before anti-PD-1 treatment. The source of these receptors is a human donor with basal cell carcinoma.

The gene calls are TRBV5-1 and TRBJ1-4, with TRBD1 identical over 7 bases. CDR3 length: 15 amino acids. CDR1 and CDR2 (germline): SGHRS, YFSETQ. The junction had 3 bases not matched to a gene; V was cut back by 0 bases and J by 4 bases. The CDR3 sequence: CASSLEGAVNEKLFF. The CDR3 coding sequence is TGCGCCAGCAGCTTGGAGGGGGCGGTTAATGAAAAACTGTTTTTT.

The chain combines TRBV19 with TRBJ1-2, with D tentatively TRBD1 (5 bases). Trimming removed 8 bases from V and 3 bases from J, with 19 bases in between. The CDR3 runs 15 residues. The germline V gene has CDR1 LNHDA and CDR2 SQIVND (reference sequence). The chain's CDR3 is CASLGRGLVDYGYTF. CDR3 nucleotide sequence: TGTGCCAGTCTGGGCCGGGGGTTAGTGGACTATGGCTACACCTTC.

The V call is TRBV15, the J call TRBJ1-1; perhaps TRBD1 as D (6 bases). The CDR3 length is 15 residues. V lost 2 bases and J 8 bases, leaving 18 bases between the germline ends. Germline V gene lookup returns CDR1 LNHNV and CDR2 YYDKDF (reference sequence). CDR3 DNA sequence: TGTGCCACCAGCAGACATACGGGTGGGGGCCTCGAAGCTTTCTTT. Its protein product is CATSRHTGGGLEAFF.

This clone was seen only a few times. The chain has TRBV4-1 and TRBJ2-1; TRBD1 matches 10 bases. CDR1 and CDR2 (germline): MGHRA, YSYEKL. V lost 3 bases and J lost 4; bases outside the gene matches: 0. CDR3 size: 14 residues. In DNA, the CDR3 is TGCGCCAGCAGCCAGGGACAGGGGTACAATGAGCAGTTCTTC. This translates into CASSQGQGYNEQFF.

V and J are TRBV2 and TRBJ2-2, with D uncertain. Trimming took off 3 bases at V and 1 base at J, with 9 bases between the two ends. The CDR3 covers 15 residues. Germline V lookup: CDR1 SNHLY, CDR2 FYNNEI. This chain's CDR3 is CASSESRQNTGELFF. Here the CDR3 DNA reads TGTGCCAGCAGTGAGTCGAGACAGAACACCGGGGAGCTGTTTTTT.

The chain joins TRBV5-1 to TRBJ2-3, with D tentatively TRBD2 (5 bases). CDR1 is SGHRS and CDR2 is YFSETQ in the germline V gene. V dropped 6 bases and J dropped 3 bases, with 20 bases sitting between them. The CDR3 loop spans 16 amino acids. The CDR3 sequence: CASTLVPAGGTDTQYF. The CDR3 nucleotides are TGCGCCAGCACATTGGTACCGGCGGGCGGAACAGATACGCAGTATTTT.

In its sample, this clone is medium-sized. The chain combines TRBV28 with TRBJ2-7, with D perhaps TRBD1 (6 bases). Per the germline V gene, CDR1 is MDHEN and CDR2 is SYDVKM. V was trimmed by 1 base and J by 2 bases, leaving 15 bases between them. CDR3 length: 16 residues. Here the CDR3 DNA reads TGTGCCAGCAGTTTATACGGACAGAGCCAACCCTACGAGCAGTACTTC. This gives the protein CASSLYGQSQPYEQYF.

The CDR3 here is CASAVAQSNNEQFF. In DNA, the CDR3 is TGTGCCAGCGCCGTAGCACAGAGCAACAATGAGCAGTTCTTC. The V gene is TRBV6-5, the J gene TRBJ2-1; D is undetermined. This CDR3 region has 14 residues. Germline V gene lookup returns CDR1 MNHEY and CDR2 SVGAGI. V shed 8 bases and J shed 5 bases, with 16 bases lying between them.

The chain joins TRBV7-9 to TRBJ2-1; 10 positions agree with TRBD2. V lost 2 bases and J lost 7; bases outside the gene matches: 11. Germline V CDR1 and CDR2: SEHNR, FQNEAQ (reference sequence). The CDR3 runs 17 residues. CDR3 amino acids: CASSLKKAGGLRNEQFF. The CDR3 DNA is TGTGCCAGCAGCTTAAAAAAAGCGGGAGGGCTGAGGAATGAGCAGTTCTTC.

The chain recombines TRBV5-1 with TRBJ1-4, with TRBD1 as a possible D gene (5 bases). The CDR3 is made up of 12 amino acids. The V end was cut by 7 bases, the J end by 10 bases, with 14 bases between. Looked up from germline, CDR1 is SGHRS and CDR2 is YFSETQ. This CDR3 reads CASRKGNGKLFF. DNA for the CDR3: TGCGCCAGCCGAAAGGGGAACGGAAAACTGTTTTTT.

This clone was detected a few times. This chain connects TRBV6-4 to TRBJ2-3; D gene uncertain. Germline CDR1 and CDR2: MRHNA and SNTAGT. V was clipped by 3 bases and J by 4 bases, with 11 bases between them. CDR3 size: 14 residues. CDR3 nucleotide sequence: TGTGCCAGCAGTGAAGGAATAACAGCAGATACGCAGTATTTT. This sequence encodes CASSEGITADTQYF.

The chain combines TRBV30 with TRBJ2-3; D may match TRBD1 or TRBD2 (6 bases each). Germline loops: CDR1 GTSNPN, CDR2 SVGIG (reference sequence). The CDR3 spans 14 residues. The V and J ends lost 5 bases and 1 base respectively, with 13 bases between them. This chain's CDR3 is CAWGSGGRTDTQYF. CDR3 sequence (DNA): TGTGCCTGGGGGAGTGGGGGGCGCACAGATACGCAGTATTTT.

The J gene is TRBJ2-2, the V gene TRBV6-2 or TRBV6-3; D perhaps matches TRBD1 (6 bases). The length of the CDR3 is 17 residues. Trimming pared 0 bases from V and 4 bases from J, leaving 15 bases between. The germline V gene encodes CDR1 MNHEY and CDR2 SVGEGT. The CDR3 loop is CASSYSGAESGTGELFF. CDR3 DNA sequence: TGTGCCAGCAGTTACTCGGGGGCCGAGTCTGGCACCGGGGAGCTGTTTTTT.

CDR3 sequence reads: CASSYGGAPGTQYF. The CDR3 bases are TGTGCCAGCAGTTACGGAGGAGCCCCGGGGACGCAGTACTTC. The chain combines TRBV6-5 with TRBJ2-5; perhaps D is TRBD1 or TRBD2 (5 bases each). Trimming took off 2 bases at V and 11 bases at J, with 18 bases between the two ends. Looked up from germline, CDR1 is MNHEY and CDR2 is SVGAGI. The CDR3 contains 14 residues.

This chain joins TRBV19 and TRBJ2-1; 13 bases match TRBD2. The CDR3 extends over 16 amino acids. With 5 bases clipped from V and 4 bases from J, the junction kept 5 bases outside the gene matches. The germline V gene encodes CDR1 LNHDA and CDR2 SQIVND (reference sequence). CDR3 sequence: CASSPTGLAGYNEQFF. DNA for the CDR3: TGTGCCAGTAGTCCAACGGGACTAGCGGGGTACAATGAGCAGTTCTTC.

The chain combines TRBV7-2 with TRBJ2-7; no reliable D call. CDR1 is SGHTA, CDR2 FQGNSA, per germline. V lost 1 base and J 6 bases, leaving 13 bases between the germline ends. The CDR3 spans 14 residues. The CDR3 here is CASSLVLGWAEQYF. CDR3 DNA sequence: TGTGCCAGCAGCTTAGTGCTGGGGTGGGCCGAGCAGTACTTC.

This chain joins TRBV5-5 and TRBJ1-5, with D uncertain. Germline V gives CDR1 SGHKS, CDR2 YYEKEE (reference sequence). The length of the CDR3 is 12 residues. V was shortened by 0 bases and J by 5 bases, with 3 bases between the two germline ends. The DNA of the CDR3 is TGTGCCAGCAGCTTGGGTGATCAGCCCCAGCATTTT. It codes for CASSLGDQPQHF.

The chain joins TRBV7-6 to TRBJ2-1, with D possibly being TRBD1 or TRBD2 (5 bases each). V was cut by 1 base and J by 6 bases, with 10 bases left in between. Germline values: CDR1 SGHVS, CDR2 FNYEAQ. The length of the CDR3 is 14 residues. The CDR3 DNA reads as TGTGCCAGCAGCTTAGGACGGGGCTCCAATGAGCAGTTCTTC. It is translated as CASSLGRGSNEQFF.

The rearrangement joins TRBV24-1 to TRBJ1-2, with unresolved D. Germline V gene sequence: CDR1 KGHDR, CDR2 SFDVKD. Deletions cut 4 bases from V and 4 bases from J, with 12 bases between. The CDR3 covers 14 residues. In DNA, the CDR3 is TGTGCCACCAGTGACCCCGACACCCGCTATGGCTACACCTTC. This encodes CATSDPDTRYGYTF.

This sequence joins TRBV18 and TRBJ2-1; 9 bases line up with TRBD1. V trimming: 3 bases; J trimming: 2 bases; junction bases outside the gene matches: 5. Germline assignment: CDR1 KGHSH and CDR2 LQKENI. This CDR3 has 16 amino acids. The CDR3 loop is CASSPRDRGAYNEQFF. CDR3 nucleotides: TGTGCCAGCTCACCCCGAGACAGGGGGGCCTACAATGAGCAGTTCTTC.

On this clone: Sequence at one end of the junction differs from germline and may be a read error. Other nucleotide sequences in the sample specify the same CDR3. The chain recombines TRBV2 with TRBJ2-1; tentatively, D is TRBD2 (5 bases). Germline V gives CDR1 SNHLY, CDR2 FYNNEI. The length of the CDR3 is 19 residues. As DNA, the CDR3 is TGTCCCAGCTGTTATGGGTGGGCGCGGGTGGGGAGCTCCTACAATGAGCAGTTCTTC. This translates into CPSCYGWARVGSSYNEQFF.

The genes are TRBV5-4 and TRBJ1-2; D not resolved. Germline CDR1 SGHNT, CDR2 YYREEE (reference sequence). The CDR3 has 13 residues. V lost 4 bases, J lost 8 bases, and 15 bases lay in between. This chain's CDR3 is CASSLLGLGGYTF. The CDR3 nucleotides are TGTGCCAGCAGCCTCCTCGGCCTGGGGGGCTACACCTTC. Full variable domain (remainder filled in from reference TRBV5-4 and TRBJ1-2): ETGVTQSPTHLIKTRGQQVTLRCSSQSGHNTVSWYQQALGQGPQFIFQYYREEENGRGNFPPRFSGLQFPNYSSELNVNALELDDSALYLCASSLLGLGGYTFGSGTRLTVV.

Only a few counts were recorded for this clone. The V gene is TRBV18, the J gene TRBJ1-3; D is possibly TRBD1 (5 bases). This CDR3 has 15 amino acids. Trimming stripped 4 bases from V and 3 bases from J, with 13 bases between. Germline V gene sequence: CDR1 KGHSH, CDR2 LQKENI. The CDR3 coding sequence is TGTGCCAGCTCACAGGGGTCCCTCTATGGAAACACCATATATTTT. Translating it yields CASSQGSLYGNTIYF.

The gene calls are TRBV5-1 and TRBJ1-2; D not resolved. The CDR3 totals 16 residues. V lost 4 bases to trimming and J lost 4 bases, with 20 bases between them. The germline V gene encodes CDR1 SGHRS and CDR2 YFSETQ. The DNA for the CDR3 is TGCGCCAGCAGCCCGCGCCAGGCGGGGTTGGGCTATGGCTACACCTTC. Protein: CASSPRQAGLGYGYTF.

The chain combines TRBV19 with TRBJ2-3; 7 nucleotides agree with TRBD2. The V gene end was trimmed by 8 bases and the J gene end by 0 bases; junction bases not matched to a gene: 5. The germline V gene encodes CDR1 LNHDA and CDR2 SQIVND (reference sequence). The CDR3 runs to 14 residues. The CDR3 bases are TGTGCCAGTGGAGGACTAGACAGCACAGATACGCAGTATTTT. Its protein product is CASGGLDSTDTQYF.

V gene TRBV7-3 combines with J gene TRBJ2-7; perhaps TRBD1 as D (6 bases). CDR3 length: 13 amino acids. CDR1 is SGHTA, CDR2 FQGTGA, per germline. V lost 5 bases, J lost 6 bases, and 14 bases lay in between. CDR3: CASSAEQGSEQYF. CDR3 nucleotide sequence: TGTGCCAGCAGCGCGGAACAGGGTTCCGAGCAGTACTTC.

This chain links TRBV5-1 with TRBJ2-5, with D perhaps TRBD1 or TRBD2 (5 bases each). Germline V lookup: CDR1 SGHRS, CDR2 YFSETQ. V was pared by 0 bases and J by 2 bases, with 14 bases between. This CDR3 has 16 residues. CDR3 DNA sequence: TGCGCCAGCAGCTTGGCACCCGCTGGGGGTCAAGAGACCCAGTACTTC. Its protein product is CASSLAPAGGQETQYF.

This clone was recorded a few times. CDR3 residues: CASRRRTGENEKLFF. CDR3 DNA: TGTGCCAGCAGACGCAGGACAGGGGAAAATGAAAAACTGTTTTTT. The chain carries TRBV27 and TRBJ1-4, with 9 nucleotides matching TRBD1. Germline trimming cut 6 bases from V and 5 bases from J; bases unmatched to any gene: 7. Germline lookup yields CDR1 MNHEY and CDR2 SMNVEV (reference sequence). This CDR3 contains 15 residues.

The count of this clone is one. The chain recombines TRBV20-1 with TRBJ2-6, with D uncertain. The germline V gene has CDR1 DFQATT and CDR2 SNEGSKA (reference sequence). The CDR3 length is 12 residues. The V end lost 3 bases, the J end lost 2 bases, and 2 bases lay between the germline ends. CDR3 region: CSASPGANVLTF. The DNA for the CDR3 is TGCAGTGCTAGTCCTGGGGCCAACGTCCTGACTTTC.

The CDR3 region has the DNA TGCAGCGTCGGTCAGGACAGAAACTATGGCTACACCTTC. Protein: CSVGQDRNYGYTF. V gene TRBV29-1 combines with J gene TRBJ1-2; a weak D match, TRBD1 (6 bases). Trimming stripped 6 bases from V and 2 bases from J, with 13 bases between. CDR1 and CDR2 from the germline V gene are SQVTM and ANQGSEA. CDR3 length: 13 residues. The full variable domain, rest sourced from reference TRBV29-1 and TRBJ1-2, is SAVISQKPSRDICQRGTSLTIQCQVDSQVTMMFWYRQQPGQSLTLIATANQGSEATYESGFVIDKFPISRPNLTFSTLTVSNMSPEDSSIYLCSVGQDRNYGYTFGSGTRLTVV.

This chain uses TRBV10-3 with TRBJ2-6; possibly TRBD1 for D (6 bases). From germline, CDR1 is ENHRY and CDR2 SYGVKD. The CDR3 loop spans 16 amino acids. Trimming took off 0 bases at V and 0 bases at J, with 6 bases between the two ends. The CDR3 DNA sequence: TGTGCCATCAGTGAGTCGGACAGCTCTGGGGCCAACGTCCTGACTTTC. This translates into CAISESDSSGANVLTF.

This sequence joins TRBV18 and TRBJ2-5; no clear D gene. The germline V gene has CDR1 KGHSH and CDR2 LQKENI. V lost 5 bases to trimming and J lost 4 bases, with 8 bases between them. The CDR3 runs 12 residues. The CDR3: CASSALPETQYF. CDR3 nucleotides: TGTGCCAGCTCAGCTCTCCCAGAGACCCAGTACTTC.